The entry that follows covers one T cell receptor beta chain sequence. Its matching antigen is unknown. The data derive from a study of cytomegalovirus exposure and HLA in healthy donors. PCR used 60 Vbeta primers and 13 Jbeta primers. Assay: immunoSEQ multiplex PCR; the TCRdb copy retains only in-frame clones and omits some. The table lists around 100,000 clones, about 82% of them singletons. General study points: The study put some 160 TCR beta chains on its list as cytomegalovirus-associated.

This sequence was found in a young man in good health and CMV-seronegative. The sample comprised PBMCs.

CDR3 nucleotide sequence: TGTGCCAGCAGTATACTCCCGGGACAGGCGTTCTTC. Translating gives CASSILPGQAFF. The V gene is TRBV28, the J gene TRBJ2-1, with 8 bases matching TRBD1. The CDR3 sequence is 12 residues long. V gave up 5 bases and J gave up 15 bases; unmatched junction bases: 9. Germline V CDR1 and CDR2: MDHEN, SYDVKM.